What follows is one T cell receptor beta chain and its context. What it recognizes is unknown. These data come from a study of T cells expressing NK-cell markers. Study-wide context: Sequencing of TCR beta repertoires drew on sorted CD3+CD56+NKG2C+, CD3+CD56+NKG2C- and CD3+CD56-NKG2C+ T cells. The authors sequenced eight donors, of whom seven were HCMV-seropositive and one was seronegative.

CDR3 size: 15 residues. Study-level findings and limits: Whether expanded NKG2C+ T cell clones were HCMV-specific remained unclear.

In generating TCR beta cDNA, 5'RACE template switching with UMIs was used. TCRdb re-called the 5' RACE reads, yielding one record per CDR3 amino acid sequence without DNA. The listing contains 440,000 or so distinct CDR3 sequences. The source material was blood T cells: a sorted CD56 or NKG2C T cell subset, CD4+ or CD8+ T cells, or bulk PBMC T cells (not recorded which). The sequence came from a woman between 18 and 69 years old in good health. The V and J genes are TRBV12-3 or TRBV12-4 and TRBJ1-1; TCRdb selects TRBD1, and the lack of DNA leaves this call unchecked. This CDR3 reads CASSPTGQGNTEAFF.